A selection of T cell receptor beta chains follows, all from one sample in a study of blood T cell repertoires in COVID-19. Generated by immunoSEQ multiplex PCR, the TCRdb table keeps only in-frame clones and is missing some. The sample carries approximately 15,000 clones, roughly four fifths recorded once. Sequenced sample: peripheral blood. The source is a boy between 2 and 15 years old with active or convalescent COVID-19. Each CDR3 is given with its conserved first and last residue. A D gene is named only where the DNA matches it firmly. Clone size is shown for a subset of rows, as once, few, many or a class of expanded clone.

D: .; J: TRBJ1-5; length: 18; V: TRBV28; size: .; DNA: TGTGCCAGCAGTTTACTGGGGGCTGATTCCTGGGGCAATCAGCCCCAGCATTTT; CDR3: CASSLLGADSWGNQPQHF
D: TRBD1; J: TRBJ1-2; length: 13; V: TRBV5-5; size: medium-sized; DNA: TGTGCCAGCAGCTGGGGACAGGGGTATGGCTACACCTTC; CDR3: CASSWGQGYGYTF
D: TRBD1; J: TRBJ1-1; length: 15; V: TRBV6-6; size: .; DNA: TGTGCCAGCAGTTACCCGACAGGGCAGAACACTGAAGCTTTCTTT; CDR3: CASSYPTGQNTEAFF
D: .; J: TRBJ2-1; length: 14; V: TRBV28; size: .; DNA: TGTGCCAGCAGTGACAGATCGAGATCCAGGGAGCAGTTCTTC; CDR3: CASSDRSRSREQFF
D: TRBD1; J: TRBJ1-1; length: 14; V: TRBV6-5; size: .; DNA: TGTGCCAGCAGTTCCAACAGGGGAAACACTGAAGCTTTCTTT; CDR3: CASSSNRGNTEAFF
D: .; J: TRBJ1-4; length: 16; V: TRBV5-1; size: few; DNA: TGCGCCAGCAGCCCTGACGCAGGCCCCGGTAGGGAAAAACTGTTTTTT; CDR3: CASSPDAGPGREKLFF
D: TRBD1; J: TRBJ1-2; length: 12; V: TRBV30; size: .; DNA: TGTGCCTGGAGTAACAGGGGGAATGGCTACACCTTC; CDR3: CAWSNRGNGYTF
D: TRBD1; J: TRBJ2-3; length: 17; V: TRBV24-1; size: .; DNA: TGTGCCACCAGTGATTTACAGACAGGGGGAACCACAGATACGCAGTATTTT; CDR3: CATSDLQTGGTTDTQYF
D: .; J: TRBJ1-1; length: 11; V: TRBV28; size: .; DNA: TGTGCCAGCAGGGCGAGGAGTGAAGCTTTCTTT; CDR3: CASRARSEAFF
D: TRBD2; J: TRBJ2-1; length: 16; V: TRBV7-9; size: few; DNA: TGTGCCAGCAGCTTTTTAGCGGGAGGTACAAGGAATGAGCAGTTCTTC; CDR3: CASSFLAGGTRNEQFF
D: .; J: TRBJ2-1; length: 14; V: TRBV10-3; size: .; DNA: TGTGCCATCAAGGGGGACCGGGATTACAATGAGCAGTTCTTC; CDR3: CAIKGDRDYNEQFF
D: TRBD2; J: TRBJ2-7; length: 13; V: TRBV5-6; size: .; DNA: TGTGCCAGCAGCGCTAGCGGGAGTCTATGGCAGTACTTC; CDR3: CASSASGSLWQYF
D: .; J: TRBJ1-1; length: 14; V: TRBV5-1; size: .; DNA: TGCGCCAGCAGCACCCGGGACATGCCTGCTGAAGCTTTCTTT; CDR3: CASSTRDMPAEAFF
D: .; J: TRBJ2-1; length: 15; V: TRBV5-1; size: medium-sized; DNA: TGCGCCAGCCGGAGCGGGTCCTATGCCCCCAATGAGCAGTTCTTC; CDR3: CASRSGSYAPNEQFF
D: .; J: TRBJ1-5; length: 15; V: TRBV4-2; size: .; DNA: TGTGCCAGCAGCCAAGATGACAGCCCCAATCAGCCCCAGCATTTT; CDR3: CASSQDDSPNQPQHF
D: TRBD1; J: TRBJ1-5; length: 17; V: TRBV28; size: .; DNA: TGTGCCAGCAGTTTATTGGGACAGGGGGCAGACAATCAGCCCCAGCATTTT; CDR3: CASSLLGQGADNQPQHF
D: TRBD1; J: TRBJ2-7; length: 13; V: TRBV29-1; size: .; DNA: TGCAGCGTTGCCGGGACAGCTCCCCACGAGCAGTACTTC; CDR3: CSVAGTAPHEQYF
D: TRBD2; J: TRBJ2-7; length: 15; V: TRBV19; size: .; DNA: TGTGCCAGTAGTCCGGGACTAGCGGGAACGTTGGAGCAGTACTTC; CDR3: CASSPGLAGTLEQYF